The sequence of this T cell receptor beta chain was determined in a study of T-cell reconstitution after alpha-beta-depleted transplantation in children. Study conclusions and caveats: Among T cells one year after transplant, newly produced cells accounted for most counts and diversity. Alpha-beta T cells about two months after transplant reportedly derived from several hundred expanded graft clones.

Library preparation (for TCRbeta) was performed with unique molecular identifiers. TCRdb re-called the PCR reads through MiXCR, storing one row per CDR3 protein. The repertoire includes about 830,000 distinct CDR3 sequences, approximately 15% of them detected once, and roughly 5% sits in the top ten. This clonotype was detected a few times. The antigen remains undetermined. From germline, CDR1 is SGHRS and CDR2 YFSETQ. Trimming cost V 6 bases and J 3 bases, with 12 bases left between them. This CDR3 has 14 amino acids. The clonotype originates from a male patient younger than 18 who had a stem cell transplant for acute lymphoblastic leukemia, so the T cells may come from the graft donor. The sequencing used PBMCs, mostly from graft donor cells, collected 360 days after TCRalphabeta/CD19-depleted stem cell transplant. The genes are TRBV5-1 and TRBJ2-2; possibly TRBD1 for D (6 bases). Here the CDR3 DNA reads TGCGCCAGCAACACAGGGTTTCACACCGGGGAGCTGTTTTTT. Amino acid sequence: CASNTGFHTGELFF.